The sequence of this T cell receptor beta chain was determined in a study of T cell repertoires in cytomegalovirus infection. The wider study: Based on public TCR beta signatures, there were indications of CMV infection and of a matching HLA type.

Study-wide findings and caveats: The ex vivo response was dominated by HLA-C-restricted CMV-specific TCR beta clonotypes. The cumulative frequency of public TCR beta families distinguished individuals who carried CMV together with the relevant HLA.

The CDR3 has 14 residues. The V and J ends lost 2 bases and 8 bases respectively, with 15 bases between them. Germline CDR1 and CDR2: SEHNR and FQNEAQ (reference sequence). Each CDR3 protein is one row after TCRdb ran MiXCR on the reads. The profile shows some 220,000 distinct CDR3 sequences, over 9% of them singletons. A few counts support this clonotype. Its antigen is not known. Sample: PBMCs. This TCR was recovered from a human donor in good health (CMV status not recorded). Some clones in this sample may be carry-over from other donors' samples. This chain connects TRBV7-9 to TRBJ1-2, with a weak D call TRBD1 (6 bases). The CDR3 loop reads CASSLRTAPEGYTF. The CDR3 DNA reads TGTGCCAGCAGCTTACGGACAGCCCCTGAGGGCTACACCTTC.